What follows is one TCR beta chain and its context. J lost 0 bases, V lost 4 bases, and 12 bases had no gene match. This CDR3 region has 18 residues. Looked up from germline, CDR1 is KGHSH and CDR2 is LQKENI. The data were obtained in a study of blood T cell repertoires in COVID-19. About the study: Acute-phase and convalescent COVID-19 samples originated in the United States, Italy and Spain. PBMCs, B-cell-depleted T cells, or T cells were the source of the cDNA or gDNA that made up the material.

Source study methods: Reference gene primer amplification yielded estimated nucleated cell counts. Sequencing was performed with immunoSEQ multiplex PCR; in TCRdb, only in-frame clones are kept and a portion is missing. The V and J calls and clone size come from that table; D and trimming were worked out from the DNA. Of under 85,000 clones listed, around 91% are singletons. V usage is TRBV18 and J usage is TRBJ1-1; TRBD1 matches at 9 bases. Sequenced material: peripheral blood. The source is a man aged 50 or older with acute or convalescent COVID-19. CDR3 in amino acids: CASSRQSGTGLMNTEAFF. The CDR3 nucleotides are TGTGCCAGCTCACGCCAATCCGGGACAGGGCTCATGAACACTGAAGCTTTCTTT.